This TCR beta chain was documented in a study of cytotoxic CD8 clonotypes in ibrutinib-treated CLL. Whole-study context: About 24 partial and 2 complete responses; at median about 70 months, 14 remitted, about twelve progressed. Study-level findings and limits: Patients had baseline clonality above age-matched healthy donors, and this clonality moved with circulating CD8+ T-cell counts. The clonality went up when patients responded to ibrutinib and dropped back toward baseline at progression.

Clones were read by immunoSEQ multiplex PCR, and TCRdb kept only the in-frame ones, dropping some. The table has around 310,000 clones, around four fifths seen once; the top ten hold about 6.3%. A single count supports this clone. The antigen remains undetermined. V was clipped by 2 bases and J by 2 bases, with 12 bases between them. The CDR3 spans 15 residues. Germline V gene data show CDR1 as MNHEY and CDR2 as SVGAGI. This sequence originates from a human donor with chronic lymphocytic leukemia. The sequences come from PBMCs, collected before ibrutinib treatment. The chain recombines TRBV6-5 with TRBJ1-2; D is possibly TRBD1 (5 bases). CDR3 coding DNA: TGTGCCAGCAGTTACGGACAAACCATGAACTATGGCTACACCTTC. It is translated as CASSYGQTMNYGYTF.